This T cell receptor beta chain derives from a study of OX40 agonist ivuxolimab in advanced cancers. Study as a whole: Among those enrolled, mean age was approximately 60 years (range roughly 23 to 79) and roughly 84% were male.

The sample holds one count of this clone. The length of the CDR3 is 15 residues. Germline loops: CDR1 SGHNT, CDR2 YYREEE (reference sequence). Trimming cost V 3 bases and J 1 base; bases outside gene matches: 3. Sequencing was performed with immunoSEQ multiplex PCR; in TCRdb, only in-frame clones are kept and a portion is missing. The sample includes some 80,000 clones, approximately 84% seen only once; the top ten take around 25%. J is TRBJ2-1 and V is TRBV5-4; TRBD2 aligns across 8 bases. The receptor was derived from an adult with an advanced solid tumor such as melanoma, head and neck, liver or kidney cancer. The specimen comprised CD4+ or CD8+ T cells sorted from blood, sampled in a trial of the OX40 agonist ivuxolimab. As DNA, the CDR3 is TGTGCCAGCAGCTCGGGACTAGGATCCTACAATGAGCAGTTCTTC. Protein: CASSSGLGSYNEQFF.